This passage covers 16 T cell receptor beta chains from one sample sequenced in a study of shared clonotypes between healthy human individuals. Naivety among CD8 cells was defined by CD45RO negativity and positive CCR7 selection, thereby excluding terminally differentiated effector memory CD45RA+ cells. Using immunoSEQ multiplex PCR, the repertoire was profiled, and TCRdb retains in-frame clones only, with some absent. The top ten hold 1% to 1.3% of the sample, which has 2 million to 2.5 million clones, less than 95% seen once. Sample: naive CD8+ T cells sorted from blood. The origin of the receptors is a man younger than 35 in good health.

Regarding this clone: The same CDR3 also results from other DNA sequences found in this sample. The genes are TRBV5-4 and TRBJ2-1; no clear D gene. The ends were cut back, 0 bases at V and 4 bases at J, with 5 bases in the middle. Germline loops: CDR1 SGHNT, CDR2 YYREEE (reference sequence). This CDR3 contains 13 residues. CDR3 DNA: TGTGCCAGCAGCTTGGATCTATACAATGAGCAGTTCTTC. Protein: CASSLDLYNEQFF.

The rearrangement links TRBV4-3 to TRBJ2-1, with D possibly being TRBD1 or TRBD2 (7 bases each). CDR1 is LGHNA, CDR2 YSLEER, per germline. This CDR3 has 16 amino acids. Trimming removed 0 bases at V and 8 bases at J, with 17 bases between. CDR3 coding DNA: TGCGCCAGCAGCCAAGATAATCAACAGGGGAGGGATGAGCAGTTCTTC. Protein product: CASSQDNQQGRDEQFF.

This chain joins TRBV20-1 and TRBJ2-7, with D hard to call. CDR1 is DFQATT and CDR2 is SNEGSKA in the germline V gene (reference sequence). V was trimmed by 3 bases and J by 3 bases, leaving 6 bases between them. This CDR3 has 11 amino acids. Here the CDR3 reads CSARVNYEQYF. Written as DNA, the CDR3 is TGCAGTGCTAGGGTGAACTACGAGCAGTACTTC.

This chain's CDR3 is CASSSYDGAYEQYF. DNA for the CDR3: TGTGCCAGCAGCTCCTATGACGGAGCCTACGAGCAGTACTTC. This chain links TRBV11-2 with TRBJ2-7; D is uncertain. There are 14 residues in the CDR3. Trimming pared 4 bases from V and 2 bases from J, leaving 12 bases between. Germline V gene sequence: CDR1 SGHAT, CDR2 FQNNGV.

V is TRBV11-2 and J is TRBJ2-7; possibly TRBD1 for D (5 bases). The germline gives CDR1 SGHAT, CDR2 FQNNGV. There are 15 residues in the CDR3. The V and J ends lost 2 bases and 4 bases respectively, with 15 bases between them. The chain's CDR3 is CASSLLAGPSYEQYF. The CDR3 DNA follows: TGTGCCAGCAGCTTACTGGCAGGGCCTTCGTACGAGCAGTACTTC.

As regards this clone: Other DNA variants within this sample encode the same CDR3. The chain employs TRBV6-5 and TRBJ2-7; the D call may be TRBD1 or TRBD2 (6 bases each). The CDR3 length is 15 residues. Trimming shortened V by 0 bases and J by 1 base, and 10 bases separated the two germline ends. Germline CDR1 is MNHEY and CDR2 is SVGAGI. CDR3: CASSYSGGASYEQYF. For the CDR3, the DNA is TGTGCCAGCAGTTACTCGGGGGGCGCTTCCTACGAGCAGTACTTC.

Details on this clone: The sample contains more than one DNA sequence encoding this CDR3. CDR3 nucleotides: TGTGCCAGCAGCTCTGGCGGGTCCACTGAAGCTTTCTTT. Its translation: CASSSGGSTEAFF. J is TRBJ1-1 and V is TRBV5-6; D not certain. From germline, CDR1 is SGHDT and CDR2 YYEEEE. V gave up 3 bases and J gave up 4 bases, with 10 bases separating them. The CDR3 is 13 residues long. The entire variable domain, with the rest obtained from reference TRBV5-6 and TRBJ1-1, is as follows: DAGVTQSPTHLIKTRGQQVTLRCSPKSGHDTVSWYQQALGQGPQFIFQYYEEEERQRGNFPDRFSGHQFPNYSSELNVNALLLGDSALYLCASSSGGSTEAFFGQGTRLTVV.

The chain has TRBV19 and TRBJ1-2, with D perhaps TRBD1 (6 bases). Trimming shortened V by 7 bases and J by 4 bases, and 10 bases separated the two germline ends. CDR1 and CDR2 from the germline V gene are LNHDA and SQIVND (reference sequence). The CDR3 has 12 residues. The CDR3 DNA reads as TGTGCCAGTATGGACAGCCCCTATGGCTACACCTTC. Translating it yields CASMDSPYGYTF.

The chain recombines TRBV10-2 with TRBJ2-1; possibly TRBD2 for D (6 bases). CDR3 length: 15 residues. Trimming pared 0 bases from V and 7 bases from J, leaving 13 bases between. CDR1 and CDR2 (germline): WSHSY, SAAADI. CDR3: CASSESVLAANEQFF. The CDR3 region has the DNA TGCGCCAGCAGTGAGTCAGTATTAGCGGCGAATGAGCAGTTCTTC.

The CDR3 here is CACTQGPFDEQFF. CDR3 DNA: TGTGCCTGCACCCAAGGCCCCTTTGATGAGCAGTTCTTC. The J gene is TRBJ2-1, the V gene TRBV30; no definite D call. V was cut by 6 bases and J by 8 bases, with 17 bases left in between. Germline CDR1 reads GTSNPN; CDR2 reads SVGIG (reference sequence). The CDR3 is made up of 13 amino acids.

The sample holds one count of this clone. This chain uses TRBV27 with TRBJ2-5; 13 nucleotides match TRBD2. The V gene end was trimmed by 3 bases and the J gene end by 5 bases; junction bases not matched to a gene: 6. The germline V gene has CDR1 MNHEY and CDR2 SMNVEV (reference sequence). The CDR3 runs 16 residues. CDR3 in DNA: TGTGCCAGCAGTTTTACTAGCGGGGGGGCCGGGGAGACCCAGTACTTC. Translating it yields CASSFTSGGAGETQYF.

This clone was detected once. The V and J genes are TRBV19 and TRBJ1-4; D is unclear. Germline assignment: CDR1 LNHDA and CDR2 SQIVND (reference sequence). V lost 7 bases and J 5 bases, leaving 17 bases between the germline ends. This CDR3 is built from 15 residues. The CDR3 DNA reads TGTGCCAGTACCAGAATGCTTGGGGAGAATGAAAAACTGTTTTTT. This gives the protein CASTRMLGENEKLFF.

The J gene is TRBJ2-1, the V gene TRBV7-2; 7 bases map to TRBD1. The CDR3 extends over 14 amino acids. The V gene end was trimmed by 2 bases and the J gene end by 10 bases; junction bases not matched to a gene: 8. The germline CDR1 and CDR2 sequences are SGHTA and FQGNSA. CDR3 DNA: TGTGCCAGCAGCTTAAGGGACAGCTCCCTCGAGCAGTTCTTC. Protein sequence: CASSLRDSSLEQFF.

The chain has TRBV10-3 and TRBJ1-1; 11 bases align to TRBD1. CDR1 and CDR2 (germline): ENHRY, SYGVKD. The CDR3 runs to 14 residues. V lost 7 bases, J lost 4 bases, and 5 bases stayed unmatched. In nucleotides, the CDR3 is TGTGCCATCACCGGGACAGGGGGGAGCACTGAAGCTTTCTTT. This sequence encodes CAITGTGGSTEAFF.

V is TRBV29-1 and J is TRBJ2-7, with 9 bases matching TRBD1. Looked up from germline, CDR1 is SQVTM and CDR2 is ANQGSEA. The CDR3 extends over 15 amino acids. V dropped 5 bases and J dropped 7; count of bases not matched to a gene: 15. CDR3: CSVRAPGQGYYEQYF. The DNA of the CDR3 is TGCAGCGTTCGCGCCCCGGGACAGGGTTACTATGAGCAGTACTTC.

This sequence joins TRBV7-2 and TRBJ2-1; 11 nucleotides match TRBD2. The CDR3 sequence is 17 residues long. CDR1 SGHTA and CDR2 FQGNSA come from the germline V gene. V was pared by 7 bases and J by 9 bases, with 17 bases of the junction left unmatched. CDR3 sequence: CASTPPPTSGRLFEQFF. The CDR3 DNA is TGTGCCAGCACCCCTCCTCCTACTAGCGGGAGACTTTTTGAGCAGTTCTTC. Based on the CDR3 plus reference TRBV7-2 and TRBJ2-1, the full variable domain is GAGVSQSPSNKVTEKGKDVELRCDPISGHTALYWYRQSLGQGLEFLIYFQGNSAPDKSGLPSDRFSAERTGGSVSTLTIQRTQQEDSAVYLCASTPPPTSGRLFEQFFGPGTRLTVL.